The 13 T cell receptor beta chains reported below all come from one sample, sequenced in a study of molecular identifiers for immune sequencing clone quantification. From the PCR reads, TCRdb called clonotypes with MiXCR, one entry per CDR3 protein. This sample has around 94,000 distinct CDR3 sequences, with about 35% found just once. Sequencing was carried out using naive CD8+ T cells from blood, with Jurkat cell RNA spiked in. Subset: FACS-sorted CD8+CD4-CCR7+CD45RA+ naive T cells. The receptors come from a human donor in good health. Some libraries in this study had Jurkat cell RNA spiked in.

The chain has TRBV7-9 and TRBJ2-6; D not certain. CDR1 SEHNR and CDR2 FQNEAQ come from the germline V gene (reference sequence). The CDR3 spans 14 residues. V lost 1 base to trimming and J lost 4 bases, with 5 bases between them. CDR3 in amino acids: CASSLDFGANVLTF. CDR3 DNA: TGTGCCAGCAGCTTAGACTTCGGGGCCAACGTCCTGACTTTC.

The CDR3 bases are TGTGCCAGCAGCTTAGTCGTCTCCCAAGAGACCCAGTACTTC. Its translation is CASSLVVSQETQYF. The chain combines TRBV7-8 with TRBJ2-5; unclear D gene. Germline loops: CDR1 SGHVS, CDR2 FQNEAQ. The CDR3 is made up of 14 amino acids. Trimming took 1 base from V and 1 from J, leaving 7 bases between them. The complete variable domain, with remaining parts taken from reference TRBV7-8 and TRBJ2-5, reads GAGVSQSPRYKVAKRGQDVALRCDPISGHVSLFWYQQALGQGPEFLTYFQNEAQLDKSGLPSDRFFAERPEGSVSTLKIQRTQQEDSAVYLCASSLVVSQETQYFGPGTRLLVL.

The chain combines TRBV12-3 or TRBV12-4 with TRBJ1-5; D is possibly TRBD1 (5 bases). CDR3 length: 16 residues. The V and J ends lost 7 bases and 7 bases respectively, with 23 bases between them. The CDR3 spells CASNDGALSKIQPQHF. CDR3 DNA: TGTGCCAGCAATGATGGGGCCCTCTCAAAGATACAGCCCCAGCATTTT.

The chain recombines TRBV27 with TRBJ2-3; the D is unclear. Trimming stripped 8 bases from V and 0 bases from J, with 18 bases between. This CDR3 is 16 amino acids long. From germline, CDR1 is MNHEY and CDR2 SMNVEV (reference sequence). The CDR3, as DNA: TGTGCCAGCTGTCACCTGGACGGTGCTAGCACAGATACGCAGTATTTT. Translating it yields CASCHLDGASTDTQYF.

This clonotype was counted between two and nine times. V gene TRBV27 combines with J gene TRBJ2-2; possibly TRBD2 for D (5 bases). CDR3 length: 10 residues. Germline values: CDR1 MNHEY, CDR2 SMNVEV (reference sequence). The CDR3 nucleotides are TGTGCGGCGGGCACCGGGGAGCTGTTTTTT. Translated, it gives CAAGTGELFF.

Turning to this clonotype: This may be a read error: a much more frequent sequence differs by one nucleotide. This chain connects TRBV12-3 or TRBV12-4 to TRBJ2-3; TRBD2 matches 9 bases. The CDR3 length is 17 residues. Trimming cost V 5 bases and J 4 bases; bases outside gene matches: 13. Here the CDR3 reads CASSHTFSGSQPDTQYF. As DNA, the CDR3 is TGTGCCAGCAGTCATACCTTTAGCGGGAGTCAACCAGATACGCAGTATTTT.

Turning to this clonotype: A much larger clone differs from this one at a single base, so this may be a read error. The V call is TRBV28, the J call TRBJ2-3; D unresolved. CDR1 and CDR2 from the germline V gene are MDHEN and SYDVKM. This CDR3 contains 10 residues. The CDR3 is CVSSWDTQYF. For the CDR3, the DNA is TGTGTCAGCAGTTGGGATACGCAGTATTTT. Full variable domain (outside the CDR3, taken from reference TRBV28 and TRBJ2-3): DVKVTQSSRYLVKRTGEKVFLECVQDMDHENMFWYRQDPGLGLRLIYFSYDVKMKEKGDIPEGYSVSREKKERFSLILESASTNQTSMYLCVSSWDTQYFGPGTRLTVL.

CDR3 coding DNA: TGTGCCAGCAGCGACCCCCGGAACTACCAATATTTT. Its translation is CASSDPRNYQYF. This chain joins TRBV6-2 or TRBV6-3 and TRBJ2-3; D not resolved. Germline assignment: CDR1 MNHEY and CDR2 SVGEGT. This CDR3 region has 12 residues. V was trimmed by 6 bases and J by 15 bases, leaving 19 bases between them.

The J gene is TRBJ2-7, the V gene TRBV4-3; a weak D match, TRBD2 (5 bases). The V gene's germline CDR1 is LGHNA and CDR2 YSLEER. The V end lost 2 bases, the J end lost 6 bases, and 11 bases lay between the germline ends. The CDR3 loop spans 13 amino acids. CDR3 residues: CASSQYAGLEQYF. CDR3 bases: TGCGCCAGCAGCCAATACGCGGGCCTCGAGCAGTACTTC.

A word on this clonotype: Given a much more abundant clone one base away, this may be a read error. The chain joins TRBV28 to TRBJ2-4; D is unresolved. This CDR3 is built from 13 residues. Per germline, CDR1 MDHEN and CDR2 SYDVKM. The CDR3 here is CASCLAPRSIQYF. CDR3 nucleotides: TGTGCCAGCTGTTTAGCCCCCCGCAGCATTCAGTACTTC.

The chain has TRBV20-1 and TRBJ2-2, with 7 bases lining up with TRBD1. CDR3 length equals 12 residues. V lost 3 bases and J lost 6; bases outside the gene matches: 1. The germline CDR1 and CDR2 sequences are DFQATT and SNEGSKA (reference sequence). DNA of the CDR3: TGCAGTGCTAGGACAGGGTCCGGGGAGCTGTTTTTT. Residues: CSARTGSGELFF.

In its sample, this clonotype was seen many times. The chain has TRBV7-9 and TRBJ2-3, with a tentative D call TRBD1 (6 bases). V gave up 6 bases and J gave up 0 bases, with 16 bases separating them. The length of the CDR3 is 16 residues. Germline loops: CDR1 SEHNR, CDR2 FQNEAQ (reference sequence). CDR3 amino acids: CASSTYRVTSTDTQYF. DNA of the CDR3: TGTGCCAGCAGTACCTACAGGGTTACTAGCACAGATACGCAGTATTTT. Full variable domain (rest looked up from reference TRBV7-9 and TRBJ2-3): DTGVSQNPRHKITKRGQNVTFRCDPISEHNRLYWYRQTLGQGPEFLTYFQNEAQLEKSRLLSDRFSAERPKGSFSTLEIQRTEQGDSAMYLCASSTYRVTSTDTQYFGPGTRLTVL.

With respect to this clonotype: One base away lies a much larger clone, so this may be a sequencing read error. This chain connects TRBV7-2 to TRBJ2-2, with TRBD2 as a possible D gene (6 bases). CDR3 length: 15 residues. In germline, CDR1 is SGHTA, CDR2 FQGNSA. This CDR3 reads CASSLELANTGELYF. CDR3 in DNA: TGTGCCAGCAGCTTAGAGCTAGCGAACACCGGGGAGCTGTATTTT.